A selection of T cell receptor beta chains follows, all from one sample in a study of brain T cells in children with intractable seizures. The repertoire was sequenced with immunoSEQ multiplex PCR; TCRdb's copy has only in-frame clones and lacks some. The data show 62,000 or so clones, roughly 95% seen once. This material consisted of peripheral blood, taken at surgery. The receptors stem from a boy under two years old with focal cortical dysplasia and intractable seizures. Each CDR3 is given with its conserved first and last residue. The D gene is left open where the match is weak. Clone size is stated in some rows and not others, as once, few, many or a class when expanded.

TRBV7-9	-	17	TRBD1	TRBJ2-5	TGTGCCAGCAGCTTAGTAAGGGGGCGATCGGACCAAGAGACCCAGTACTTC	CASSLVRGRSDQETQYF
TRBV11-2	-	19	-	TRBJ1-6	TGTGCCAGCAGCCTCTGGACATGGTGGACCTTCTCCTATAATTCACCCCTCCACTTT	CASSLWTWWTFSYNSPLHF
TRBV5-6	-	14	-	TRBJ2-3	TGTGCCAGCAGCTATACGACGGGCACAGATACGCAGTATTTT	CASSYTTGTDTQYF
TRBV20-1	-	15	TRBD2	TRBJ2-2	TGCAGTGCTAGTCGTACGGGAGGGCCCACCGGGGAGCTGTTTTTT	CSASRTGGPTGELFF
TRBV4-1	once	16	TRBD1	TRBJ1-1	TGCGCCAGCAGCCAAGATGGGCGACAGGGGAACACTGAAGCTTTCTTT	CASSQDGRQGNTEAFF
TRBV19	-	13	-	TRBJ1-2	TGTGCCAGTAGTAGGGACAAAAACTATGGCTACACCTTC	CASSRDKNYGYTF
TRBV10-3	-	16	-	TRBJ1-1	TGTGCCATCACCGGACAGAACCCAGGTATGAACACTGAAGCTTTCTTT	CAITGQNPGMNTEAFF
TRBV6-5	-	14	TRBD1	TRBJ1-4	TGTGCCAGCAGTAGGGACAGAGAAAAAGAAAAACTGTTTTTT	CASSRDREKEKLFF
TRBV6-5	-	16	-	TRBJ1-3	TGTGCCAGCAGTTACTCGCGGTCCACCGGTGGAAACACCATATATTTT	CASSYSRSTGGNTIYF
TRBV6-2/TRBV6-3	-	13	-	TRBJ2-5	TGTGCCAGCAGTCGAGCGACACAAGAGACCCAGTACTTC	CASSRATQETQYF
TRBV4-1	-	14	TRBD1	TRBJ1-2	TGCGCCAGCAGGCAGCCGGGACAGGGGCTTGGCTACACCTTC	CASRQPGQGLGYTF
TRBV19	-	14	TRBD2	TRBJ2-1	TGTGCCAGTAGTATTTCTAGCGGAAACAATGAGCAGTTCTTC	CASSISSGNNEQFF
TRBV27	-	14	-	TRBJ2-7	TGTGCCAGCAGCCGGGGGCCGGGACACTACGAGCAGTACTTC	CASSRGPGHYEQYF
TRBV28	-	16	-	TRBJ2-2	TGTGCCAGCACCCCCCTCCGGGGCCTCGGCCCCGGGGAGCTGTTTTTT	CASTPLRGLGPGELFF
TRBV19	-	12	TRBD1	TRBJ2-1	TGTGCCAGTAGTATTTGGGACAGTGAGCAGTTCTTC	CASSIWDSEQFF
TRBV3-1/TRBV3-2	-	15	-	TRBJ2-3	TGTGCCAGCAGCCAAGTGTCGACTAGCACAGATACGCAGTATTTT	CASSQVSTSTDTQYF
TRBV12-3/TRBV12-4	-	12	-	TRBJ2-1	TGTGCCAGCAGTTTCTTTGGCTATGAGCAGTTCTTC	CASSFFGYEQFF
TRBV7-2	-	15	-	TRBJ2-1	TGTGCCAGCAGCCAAAACGTACAGGACAGTACAATCGTGTTCTTC	CASSQNVQDSTIVFF
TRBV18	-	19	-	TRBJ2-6	TGTGCCAGCTCACCACCGATCGGACAGAGAAACTCTGGGGCCAACGTCCTGACTTTC	CASSPPIGQRNSGANVLTF
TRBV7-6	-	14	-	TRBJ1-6	TGTGCCAGCAGCTCACAGGGTGACAATTCACCCCTCCACTTT	CASSSQGDNSPLHF
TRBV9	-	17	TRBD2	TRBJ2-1	TGTGCCAGCAGCCCGCGACTAGCGCGCCCCTCCTACAATGAGCAGTTCTTC	CASSPRLARPSYNEQFF
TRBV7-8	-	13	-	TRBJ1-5	TGTGCCAGCGGACCTTTTAGCAATCAGCCCCAGCATTTT	CASGPFSNQPQHF
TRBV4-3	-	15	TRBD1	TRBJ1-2	TGCGCCAGCAGCCAAGAGCTTCGGGACAGGGACGGCTACACCTTC	CASSQELRDRDGYTF
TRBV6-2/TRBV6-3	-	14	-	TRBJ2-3	TGTGCCAGCAGTTACAGGGAGATCACAGATACGCAGTATTTT	CASSYREITDTQYF
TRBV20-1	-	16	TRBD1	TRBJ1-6	TGCAGTGCTAGTAAGATCCCCGACAGGGGCGTTTCACCCCTCCACTTT	CSASKIPDRGVSPLHF
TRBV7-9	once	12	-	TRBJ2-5	TGTGCCAGCAGCTTATTTATCCAGCGATCGTACTTC	CASSLFIQRSYF
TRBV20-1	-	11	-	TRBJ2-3	TGCAGTGCTAGAAGGGACAATACGCAGTATTTT	CSARRDNTQYF
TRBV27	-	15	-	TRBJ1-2	TGTGCCAGCAGTTCGACAGGCTCCCTCCTCTATGGCTACACCTTC	CASSSTGSLLYGYTF
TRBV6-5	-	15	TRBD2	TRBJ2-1	TGTGCCAGCAGCCCACTAGCGGGGGGGAACAATGAGCAGTTCTTC	CASSPLAGGNNEQFF
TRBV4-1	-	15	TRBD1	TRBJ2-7	TGCGCCAGCAGCCAAGTTCGGACAGGGGGCTACGAGCAGTACTTC	CASSQVRTGGYEQYF
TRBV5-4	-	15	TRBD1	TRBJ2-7	TGTGCCAGCAGCTCCCCGGGACAGGGCTCCTACGAGCAGTACTTC	CASSSPGQGSYEQYF
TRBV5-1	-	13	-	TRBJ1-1	TGCGCCAGCAGCTTGGCCGGGATCACTGAAGCTTTCTTT	CASSLAGITEAFF
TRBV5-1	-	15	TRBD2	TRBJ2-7	TGCGCCAGCAGCCCGCGGGGAGGGAGGGTCTACGAGCAGTACTTC	CASSPRGGRVYEQYF
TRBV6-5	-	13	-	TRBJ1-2	TGTGCCGTTCCGAACGGGAATAACTATGGCTACACCTTC	CAVPNGNNYGYTF
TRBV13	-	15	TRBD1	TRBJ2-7	TGTGCCAGCAGCTCATCACCGGGACAGGGGTACGAGCAGTACTTC	CASSSSPGQGYEQYF
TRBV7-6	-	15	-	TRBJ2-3	TGTGCCAGCAGCTTAGCCCGGGGGGCAGCAGATACGCAGTATTTT	CASSLARGAADTQYF
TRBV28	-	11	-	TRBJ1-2	TGTGCCAGCACGCACAACTATGGCTACACCTTC	CASTHNYGYTF
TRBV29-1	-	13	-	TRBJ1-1	TGCAGCGTCGGCTTGATCTTAGGCACTGAAGCTTTCTTT	CSVGLILGTEAFF
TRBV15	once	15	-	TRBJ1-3	TGTGCCACCAGCAGAGACAAGGGGCAAGGAAACACCATATATTTT	CATSRDKGQGNTIYF
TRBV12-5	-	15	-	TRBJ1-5	TGTGCTAGTGGTTTGACTGCCACCTCCTATCAGCCCCAGCATTTT	CASGLTATSYQPQHF